The 10 T cell receptor beta chains listed next were all sequenced from one sample in a study of PD-1 blockade in mismatch repair-deficient tumors (dated by TCRdb to between 2016 and 2019). The library was generated by the immunoSEQ multiplex PCR assay. In TCRdb, the immuneACCESS table is reduced to in-frame sequences with V and J assigned. These tables do not hold every clone; where another copy was compared, an unresolved V gene accounts for under half, and the others remain unexplained. The sample yields about 22,000 clones; 84% were counted once. The ten largest clones represent roughly a sixth of the sample. This sample comprised peripheral blood, obtained 2 weeks after starting pembrolizumab. These receptor sequences come from an adult with mismatch repair-deficient cancer.

This clone was seen more than once but under ten times. The V gene is TRBV11-2, the J gene TRBJ2-5; 14 nucleotides match TRBD2. The CDR3 spans 19 residues. From germline, CDR1 is SGHAT and CDR2 FQNNGV. The V and J ends lost 6 bases and 6 bases, in that order; junction bases with no gene match: 18. The CDR3 spells CASRGGSGRLAGGPKTQYF. CDR3 DNA sequence: TGTGCCAGCAGGGGGGGGTCAGGAAGACTAGCGGGAGGGCCAAAGACCCAGTACTTC.

The chain recombines TRBV11-2 with TRBJ1-4; D is perhaps TRBD1 (6 bases). Trimming removed 1 base at V and 5 bases at J, with 14 bases between. CDR1 is SGHAT, CDR2 FQNNGV, per germline. The CDR3 length is 16 residues. CDR3 region: CASSLASGQPNEKLFF. Here the CDR3 DNA reads TGTGCCAGCAGCTTAGCTTCCGGACAGCCCAATGAAAAACTGTTTTTT. Supplemented by reference TRBV11-2 and TRBJ1-4, the full variable domain reads EAGVAQSPRYKIIEKRQSVAFWCNPISGHATLYWYQQILGQGPKLLIQFQNNGVVDDSQLPKDRFSAERLKGVDSTLKIQPAKLEDSAVYLCASSLASGQPNEKLFFGSGTQLSVL.

The chain uses TRBV29-1 and TRBJ2-2; D may be TRBD2 (7 bases). CDR3 size: 15 residues. Germline loops: CDR1 SQVTM, CDR2 ANQGSEA. V was cut by 4 bases and J by 0 bases, with 12 bases left in between. The CDR3 protein is CSVGGGLANTGELFF. Written as DNA, the CDR3 is TGCAGCGTTGGGGGGGGGCTGGCGAACACCGGGGAGCTGTTTTTT.

CDR3 in amino acids: CASSLSVTDTQYF. CDR3 nucleotides: TGCGCCAGCAGCCTAAGCGTAACAGATACGCAGTATTTT. The V and J genes are TRBV4-1 and TRBJ2-3; D gene uncertain. Germline V gene lookup returns CDR1 MGHRA and CDR2 YSYEKL. The CDR3 is 13 residues long. V was cut by 4 bases and J by 3 bases, with 8 bases left in between.

The V call is TRBV6-5, the J call TRBJ2-2; 8 bases are shared with TRBD2. Germline V gives CDR1 MNHEY, CDR2 SVGAGI. The CDR3 sequence is 14 residues long. V lost 6 bases, J lost 5 bases, and 5 bases stayed unmatched. The CDR3 sequence is CASRGSGGTGELFF. The DNA for the CDR3 is TGTGCCAGCAGAGGGAGCGGGGGAACCGGGGAGCTGTTTTTT.

The sample holds one count of this clone. The chain combines TRBV30 with TRBJ2-7, with 9 bases matching TRBD2. Germline CDR1 and CDR2: GTSNPN and SVGIG (reference sequence). This CDR3 has 16 residues. V lost 3 bases and J lost 3; bases outside the gene matches: 12. CDR3 amino acids: CAWRDYSTSGDYEQYF. CDR3 in DNA: TGTGCCTGGAGAGATTACTCGACTAGCGGCGACTACGAGCAGTACTTC.

The V and J genes are TRBV4-2 and TRBJ2-7, with unresolved D. The CDR3 length is 14 residues. Germline-derived CDR1 and CDR2 are LGHNA and YNFKEQ. The V and J ends lost 5 bases and 5 bases respectively, with 16 bases between them. The CDR3 sequence: CASSSWGISDEQYF. DNA of the CDR3: TGTGCCAGCAGCTCCTGGGGTATATCGGACGAGCAGTACTTC.

This sequence joins TRBV28 and TRBJ2-3, with D tentatively TRBD2 (6 bases). Germline V gene data show CDR1 as MDHEN and CDR2 as SYDVKM. V lost 7 bases and J 0 bases, leaving 17 bases between the germline ends. The CDR3 sequence is 16 residues long. The CDR3 nucleotides read TGTGCCAGCATGGTTCGGCGGGATACTAGCACAGATACGCAGTATTTT. Protein: CASMVRRDTSTDTQYF.

The CDR3 coding sequence is TGTGCCATCAGTGATGGGCCCGACAGCTCCTACGAGCAGTACTTC. Residues: CAISDGPDSSYEQYF. The genes are TRBV10-3 and TRBJ2-7, with a tentative D call TRBD1 (5 bases). The V gene lost 3 bases and the J gene lost 0 bases, with 12 bases spanning the gap. The CDR3 has 15 amino acids. CDR1 and CDR2 (germline): ENHRY, SYGVKD.

The rearrangement joins TRBV6-4 to TRBJ2-3; 8 bases align to TRBD1. In germline, CDR1 is MRHNA, CDR2 SNTAGT. Losses at the gene ends were 0 bases for V and 5 bases for J; bases not matched to a gene: 4. The CDR3 length is 15 residues. CDR3: CASSDSPGGQDTQYF. CDR3 DNA: TGTGCCAGCAGTGACTCTCCAGGGGGCCAAGATACGCAGTATTTT.